The clone carrying this T cell receptor (beta chain) was detected many times. Its antigen is unknown. Amplification targeted TCR beta CDR3 regions from RNA transcripts. HTBI primers drove first-round RT-PCR of the TCR CDR3. In TCRdb, the multiplex PCR reads were re-called with MiXCR into one record per CDR3 protein. The table lists around 610,000 distinct CDR3 sequences, roughly 14% of them singletons. The data were obtained in a study of T cells in Graves' hyperthyroidism and ophthalmopathy. Study-wide points: Most thyroid clonotypes expanded above 0.001 were also detected in blood.

CDR1 SGHAT and CDR2 FQNNGV come from the germline V gene. CDR3 length: 15 residues. V was cut by 1 base and J by 4 bases, with 11 bases left in between. Specimen: blood. This sequence originates from a woman aged 40 to 50 with Graves' ophthalmopathy. The chain links TRBV11-2 to TRBJ1-5; D may be TRBD1 (5 bases). For the CDR3, the DNA is TGTGCCAGCAGCTTAGTCTCTCAGGGAAATCAGCCCCAGCATTTT. Translating gives CASSLVSQGNQPQHF.